The clone carrying this T cell receptor beta chain was recorded a few times. This specimen comes from a study of blood T cell repertoires in COVID-19. Study summary: Sources were T cells, B-cell-depleted T cells, or PBMCs; the material itself was cDNA or gDNA.

Original methodology: Nucleated cell number was recorded as an estimate derived from reference gene primer amplification. The data were produced by immunoSEQ multiplex PCR, yet TCRdb's version contains in-frame clones alone and is incomplete. Clonal size and the V and J genes are those of that table, whereas D and trimming came from the DNA. Altogether 25,000 to 35,000 clones are present, about 90% being singletons, with the ten largest covering around 9.6%. The CDR3 covers 13 residues. Trimming took 7 bases from V and 6 from J; bases not matched to a gene: 4. The V gene's germline CDR1 is LNHDA and CDR2 SQIVND (reference sequence).

The chain recombines TRBV19 with TRBJ1-5, with 9 bases aligning to TRBD1. This receptor was taken from a human donor with active COVID-19. The donor label of this sample is uncertain. Source material: peripheral blood. The CDR3 spells CASNGQGSQPQHF. The CDR3 DNA reads TGTGCCAGTAATGGACAGGGGTCTCAGCCCCAGCATTTT. The full variable domain, with the rest looked up from reference TRBV19 and TRBJ1-5, is DGGITQSPKYLFRKEGQNVTLSCEQNLNHDAMYWYRQDPGQGLRLIYYSQIVNDFQKGDIAEGYSVSREKKESFPLTVTSAQKNPTAFYLCASNGQGSQPQHFGDGTRLSIL.